The 3 T cell receptor beta chains presented below share a single source sample, sequenced in a study of shared clonotypes between healthy human individuals. Method: immunoSEQ multiplex PCR; TCRdb's copy keeps in-frame clones and lacks some. The table lists about 1.9 million clones, 85% to 95% of them singletons. Naive CD8 cells, CD45RO-negative and positively selected for CCR7, excluded terminally differentiated effector memory CD45RA+ cells. Input material: naive CD8+ T cells from PBMCs. These receptors all come from a man aged 18 to 29 in good health. Some clones in this sample may be carry-over from other donors' samples.

The J gene is TRBJ2-3, the V gene TRBV7-3; 8 nucleotides align to TRBD2. The CDR3 contains 16 residues. Germline values: CDR1 SGHTA, CDR2 FQGTGA. Trimming took 2 bases from V and 5 from J; bases not matched to a gene: 9. CDR3 in DNA: TGTGCCAGCAGCTTAGCGGGACTAGGAGGGGAAGATACGCAGTATTTT. This sequence encodes CASSLAGLGGEDTQYF.

This rearrangement joins TRBV14 to TRBJ1-4; D is ambiguous. V was cut by 1 base and J by 5 bases, with 5 bases left in between. The CDR3 totals 13 residues. Germline V gives CDR1 SGHDN, CDR2 FVKESK. The CDR3 reads CASSQVGNEKLFF. For the CDR3, the DNA is TGTGCCAGCAGCCAAGTGGGGAATGAAAAACTGTTTTTT.

About this clone itself: It is likely a read error, because the conserved phenylalanine at the end of the CDR3 is missing. Because the CDR3's place on the DNA is in doubt, the DNA is left out and the CDR3 is given as listed by TCRdb. The chain uses TRBV6-6 and TRBJ2-7. In germline, CDR1 is MNHNY, CDR2 SVGAGI (reference sequence). A total of 12 residues make up the CDR3, ends included. The CDR3 sequence is CASSYSGGVTLI.